This T cell receptor beta chain comes out of a study of vaccination and CD4 T cells after COVID-19. Overall study context: Median time from COVID diagnosis to post-COVID sampling was 100 to 130 days (35 to 161). Points from the study as a whole: Nearly all convalescent vaccine-specific clones, 304 of 307, recognized only SARS-CoV-2 spike.

Treatment defined: approximately nine-day PBMC culture with coronavirus spike peptide pools or control peptides (ViraFEST assay). ViraFEST stimulated the growth of antigen-specific T cells using peptide pools and subsequently profiled their TCRs by sequencing. V lost 1 base and J lost 7, with 7 bases in between. Germline V gene sequence: CDR1 LGHNA, CDR2 YNFKEQ. The CDR3 length is 12 residues. Comment on this clonotype: Its antigen remains unidentified.

The Oncomine TCR Beta short-read assay sequenced DNA from cultured CD4+ T cells. One entry per CDR3 protein results from TCRdb running MiXCR on the PCR reads. The sample gives around 13,000 distinct CDR3 sequences, 60% to 80% of which show up once; roughly 8.2% is in the top ten. This TCR was recovered from a human donor who received a COVID-19 vaccine. The genes are TRBV4-2 and TRBJ2-5; D gene uncertain. The sequencing here drew on CD4+ T cells from blood, cultured in vitro, taken after SARS-CoV-2 vaccination. DNA for the CDR3: TGTGCCAGCAGCCAAGGTTCGATGACCCAGTACTTC. This sequence encodes CASSQGSMTQYF.